This note documents a single T cell receptor (beta chain) sequence. The data were taken from a study of blood T cell repertoires in COVID-19. Study context: Acute and convalescent COVID-19 specimens originated in the United States, Italy and Spain. The analysed material was cDNA or gDNA that came from T cells, B-cell-depleted T cells, or PBMCs.

The method was immunoSEQ multiplex PCR; TCRdb's version includes in-frame clones alone and lacks a portion of them. The data hold roughly 270,000 clones, with around 85% observed a single time. The sequenced sample consisted of PBMCs or T cells enriched from blood (not recorded which). The origin of this receptor is a woman in her fifties or sixties who had recovered from COVID-19.

The DNA for the CDR3 is TGCGCCAGCAGCTTGGCCTCGGGGGGCCTCTATGGCTACACCTTC. As protein: CASSLASGGLYGYTF. This rearrangement joins TRBV5-1 to TRBJ1-2; possibly TRBD1 for D (6 bases). Between the trimmed V and J ends, which lost 0 bases and 4 bases, there was a span of 13 bases. CDR1 is SGHRS, CDR2 YFSETQ, per germline. The CDR3 consists of 15 residues.